These 24 T cell receptor beta chains were all obtained from the same sample, sequenced in a study of blood T cell repertoires in COVID-19. Assay: immunoSEQ multiplex PCR; the TCRdb copy retains only in-frame clones and omits some. This sample has 200,000 or so clones; roughly 81% occur once, and the top ten carry under 3.5%. The sequenced sample was peripheral blood. The source of these receptors is a man aged 45-65 years who had recovered from COVID-19.

The rearrangement joins TRBV27 to TRBJ2-7, with TRBD2 as a possible D gene (5 bases). V shed 7 bases and J shed 6 bases, with 19 bases lying between them. The CDR3 is made up of 14 amino acids. CDR1 is MNHEY, CDR2 SMNVEV, per germline (reference sequence). The CDR3 DNA is TGTGCCAGCATGCCGGGAACTAGGGCCGGCGAGCAGTACTTC. Its translation: CASMPGTRAGEQYF.

This chain joins TRBV10-3 and TRBJ1-1; 7 positions agree with TRBD1. The J segment lost 1 base and the V segment lost 8 bases, leaving 4 bases of the junction unmatched. The CDR3 covers 13 residues. Germline V gives CDR1 ENHRY, CDR2 SYGVKD. CDR3 DNA sequence: TGTGCCATCCAGGACAGGCCGAACACTGAAGCTTTCTTT. Amino acid sequence: CAIQDRPNTEAFF.

This chain links TRBV5-1 with TRBJ2-1; D possibly corresponds to TRBD2 (6 bases). V lost 0 bases and J lost 10, with 20 bases in between. In germline, CDR1 is SGHRS, CDR2 YFSETQ. The CDR3 is 16 amino acids. DNA for the CDR3: TGCGCCAGCAGCTTGGCTTTAGGGACTTTTGAGGAGGAGCAGTTCTTC. Translating gives CASSLALGTFEEEQFF.

DNA of the CDR3: TGTGCCAGCCGTTACGGGGGGAGCGGGAGGGCCGTGCGGAATGAGCAGTTCTTC. It yields the protein CASRYGGSGRAVRNEQFF. This sequence joins TRBV27 and TRBJ2-1; 10 bases align to TRBD2. The trim removed 8 bases at V and 7 bases at J, leaving 20 bases unmatched. The V gene's germline CDR1 is MNHEY and CDR2 SMNVEV (reference sequence). The CDR3 sequence is 18 residues long.

The count of this clone is one. This chain joins TRBV5-1 and TRBJ1-6; TRBD1 might be the D (5 bases). The CDR3 spans 15 residues. Germline CDR1 is SGHRS and CDR2 is YFSETQ. Trimming cost V 4 bases and J 4 bases, with 12 bases left between them. The CDR3 DNA reads as TGCGCCAGCAGCGCAAGGCAGGGTTATAATTCACCCCTCCACTTT. The encoded protein is CASSARQGYNSPLHF.

The chain joins TRBV15 to TRBJ1-3; D unresolved. Germline CDR1 reads LNHNV; CDR2 reads YYDKDF (reference sequence). Trimming left V 1 base short and J 0 bases short, with 7 bases between. This CDR3 contains 15 residues. The CDR3 is CATSRAISSGNTIYF. As DNA, the CDR3 is TGTGCCACCAGCAGAGCCATTTCCTCTGGAAACACCATATATTTT.

CDR3 coding DNA: TGTGCCAGCAGTGAAAACTATAGGGGGTCCAATCAGCCCCAGCATTTT. Translated: CASSENYRGSNQPQHF. The chain has TRBV2 and TRBJ1-5; a weak D match, TRBD1 (6 bases). V was trimmed by 2 bases and J by 3 bases, leaving 14 bases between them. This CDR3 has 16 residues. Germline loops: CDR1 SNHLY, CDR2 FYNNEI.

The chain links TRBV30 to TRBJ2-1, with 16 positions matching TRBD2. The V gene's germline CDR1 is GTSNPN and CDR2 SVGIG (reference sequence). The CDR3 totals 19 residues. V was clipped by 5 bases and J by 4 bases; unmatched bases: 14. The CDR3 region is CAWCPSGTSGRAGYNEQFF. The CDR3 nucleotides read TGTGCCTGGTGCCCCTCCGGGACTAGCGGGAGGGCCGGGTACAATGAGCAGTTCTTC.

The J gene is TRBJ1-6, the V gene TRBV28; 9 nucleotides align to TRBD1. After removal of 7 bases from V and 9 bases from J, the junction contained 7 bases not matched to a gene. CDR3 length equals 14 residues. Germline V CDR1 and CDR2: MDHEN, SYDVKM. CDR3 nucleotide sequence: TGTGCCAGCACGGCGACAGGGGGTCTTTCACCCCTCCACTTT. Protein product: CASTATGGLSPLHF.

J is TRBJ2-1 and V is TRBV29-1; 8 bases are shared with TRBD2. Germline CDR1 is SQVTM and CDR2 is ANQGSEA. This CDR3 region has 17 residues. Trimming cost V 0 bases and J 0 bases; bases outside gene matches: 7. The CDR3, as DNA: TGCAGCGTTGAAGACCCCTTGGCGGGAGGCTCCTACAATGAGCAGTTCTTC. Translated: CSVEDPLAGGSYNEQFF.

This clone was counted a single time. The CDR3 coding sequence is TGTGCCAGCAGCCCGGACAGGGGGCCATGGGATACGCAGTATTTT. Encoded protein: CASSPDRGPWDTQYF. The chain carries TRBV3-1 (or the pseudogene TRBV3-2) and TRBJ2-3; 11 bases are shared with TRBD1. The CDR3 sequence is 15 residues long. Germline V gene lookup returns CDR1 LGHDT and CDR2 YNNKEL (reference sequence). The V and J ends lost 4 bases and 6 bases, in that order; junction bases with no gene match: 6.

Points on this clone: The identical CDR3 is also encoded by other nucleotide sequences in the sample. The V call is TRBV29-1, the J call TRBJ1-5; the match to TRBD1 covers 7 bases. This CDR3 has 14 amino acids. The V and J ends lost 2 bases and 2 bases, in that order; junction bases with no gene match: 3. The V gene's germline CDR1 is SQVTM and CDR2 ANQGSEA. CDR3 sequence (DNA): TGCAGCGTTGAAACAGGGGTTGGCAATCAGCCCCAGCATTTT. The encoded protein is CSVETGVGNQPQHF.

The J gene is TRBJ2-3, the V gene TRBV13, with TRBD2 identical over 9 bases. The CDR3 sequence is 22 residues long. Trimming took 3 bases from V and 4 from J; bases not matched to a gene: 26. Germline-derived CDR1 and CDR2 are PRHDT and FYEKMQ (reference sequence). CDR3 nucleotide sequence: TGTGCCAGCAGCTTTTCGGCAGGGGGGCGCCGCGGGCTAGCGGGGATGGCAGATACGCAGTATTTT. Encoded protein: CASSFSAGGRRGLAGMADTQYF.

The gene calls are TRBV18 and TRBJ1-5; D call uncertain. Germline V lookup: CDR1 KGHSH, CDR2 LQKENI. The CDR3 is 16 residues long. Deletions cut 2 bases from V and 0 bases from J, with 11 bases between. In DNA, the CDR3 is TGTGCCAGCTCACCAGGAGCCAGTTATAGCAATCAGCCCCAGCATTTT. As protein: CASSPGASYSNQPQHF.

This clone was seen a handful of times. This chain joins TRBV18 and TRBJ2-5, with 10 bases lining up with TRBD2. V trimming: 4 bases; J trimming: 4 bases; junction bases outside the gene matches: 3. CDR3 length: 14 residues. Germline CDR1 KGHSH, CDR2 LQKENI. This CDR3 reads CASSRAGGAETQYF. CDR3 nucleotide sequence: TGTGCCAGCTCACGAGCGGGAGGGGCAGAGACCCAGTACTTC.

V gene TRBV6-5 combines with J gene TRBJ2-7; 8 bases align to TRBD2. The V gene's germline CDR1 is MNHEY and CDR2 SVGAGI. The trim removed 7 bases at V and 2 bases at J, leaving 7 bases unmatched. The CDR3 consists of 14 residues. In nucleotides, the CDR3 is TGTGCCAGCACCCTTAGCGGGAAAACCTACGAGCAGTACTTC. It encodes CASTLSGKTYEQYF.

This rearrangement joins TRBV27 to TRBJ2-1, with D possibly being TRBD2 (6 bases). The CDR3 covers 17 residues. In germline, CDR1 is MNHEY, CDR2 SMNVEV (reference sequence). V was cut by 4 bases and J by 0 bases, with 16 bases left in between. CDR3 nucleotide sequence: TGTGCCAGCAGTTGGACCCGGGAGCCCAGCTCCTACAATGAGCAGTTCTTC. As protein: CASSWTREPSSYNEQFF.

The chain recombines TRBV28 with TRBJ2-7, with D possibly being TRBD1 (6 bases). Germline-derived CDR1 and CDR2 are MDHEN and SYDVKM. Trimming removed 6 bases at V and 1 base at J, with 13 bases between. The CDR3 has 14 residues. CDR3 nucleotide sequence: TGTGCCAGCAGGACCGGGACAAGGTCCTACGAGCAGTACTTC. Translation gives CASRTGTRSYEQYF.

The chain combines TRBV3-1 (or the pseudogene TRBV3-2) with TRBJ2-7, with a tentative D call TRBD2 (6 bases). CDR1 and CDR2 from the germline V gene are LGHDT and YNNKEL (reference sequence). The V end was cut by 3 bases, the J end by 6 bases, with 9 bases between. The CDR3 sequence is 12 residues long. The CDR3 DNA follows: TGTGCCAGCAGCCATGGGGGGAGCGAGCAGTACTTC. This gives the protein CASSHGGSEQYF.

The chain is built from TRBV28 and TRBJ2-7, with 9 positions matching TRBD1. The trim removed 3 bases at V and 6 bases at J, leaving 3 bases unmatched. From germline, CDR1 is MDHEN and CDR2 SYDVKM. There are 13 residues in the CDR3. CDR3 region: CASSLGTGREQYF. CDR3 nucleotide sequence: TGTGCCAGCAGTTTGGGGACAGGGCGCGAGCAGTACTTC.

Only a few counts were recorded for this clone. The chain combines TRBV18 with TRBJ2-5, with D possibly TRBD2 on 6 matching bases. The CDR3 sequence is 17 residues long. The V and J ends lost 1 base and 0 bases respectively, with 15 bases between them. CDR1 is KGHSH, CDR2 LQKENI, per germline. The CDR3 nucleotides read TGTGCCAGCTCACCACGGGCAGGAGCTAGCGACCAAGAGACCCAGTACTTC. This encodes CASSPRAGASDQETQYF.

The chain recombines TRBV18 with TRBJ1-2, with 7 bases that match TRBD1. CDR3 length: 14 residues. Germline assignment: CDR1 KGHSH and CDR2 LQKENI. Losses at the gene ends were 5 bases for V and 4 bases for J; bases not matched to a gene: 7. CDR3 DNA: TGTGCCAGCTCATCCAGGGGGGAGAGCTATGGCTACACCTTC. Amino acid sequence: CASSSRGESYGYTF.

This clone was detected only once. The chain links TRBV19 to TRBJ2-1; 9 bases align to TRBD2. Germline V CDR1 and CDR2: LNHDA, SQIVND (reference sequence). The CDR3 extends over 20 amino acids. With 0 bases clipped from V and 3 bases from J, the junction kept 15 bases outside the gene matches. The DNA for the CDR3 is TGTGCCAGTAGTATAGATCTTTGGCGGGAGGGCCCCGGAATCTACAATGAGCAGTTCTTC. Amino acid sequence: CASSIDLWREGPGIYNEQFF.

The genes are TRBV11-3 and TRBJ2-3, with 13 bases lining up with TRBD2. Per germline, CDR1 SGHNT and CDR2 YENEEA. There are 16 residues in the CDR3. Germline trimming cut 5 bases from V and 5 bases from J; bases unmatched to any gene: 7. The CDR3 DNA follows: TGTGCCAGCAGCCCCGGACTAGCGGGAGCAATAGATACGCAGTATTTT. Amino acid sequence: CASSPGLAGAIDTQYF.